Listed below are T cell receptor beta chains from one sample, sequenced in a study of control samples from healthy donors and cancer patients. Measured with immunoSEQ multiplex PCR; TCRdb has only the in-frame clones, and not every one. The data show about 61,000 clones, with 90% seen just once and less than 7% held by the top ten. Sequencing was performed on PBMCs. These receptors were obtained from a man in his sixties with colorectal cancer. The CDR3 runs from the conserved cysteine through the conserved F or W. Each record gives: clone size, V gene, D gene, J gene, CDR3 protein, CDR3 DNA. The D gene is left open where the match is weak. Size is stated for part of the rows, as once, few or many counts, or as a class when the clone is expanded.

few,TRBV30,.,TRBJ2-7,CAWSVVGQRAYEQYF,TGTGCCTGGAGTGTAGTCGGACAGCGGGCGTACGAGCAGTACTTC
.,TRBV7-2,TRBD2,TRBJ2-5,CASSFSGTRETQYF,TGTGCCAGCAGCTTCTCCGGGACTAGAGAGACCCAGTACTTC
.,TRBV2,TRBD1,TRBJ1-4,CASSAGGVEKLFF,TGTGCCAGCAGTGCAGGGGGGGTTGAAAAACTGTTTTTT
.,TRBV6-5,TRBD1,TRBJ1-4,CASSYRQGREKLFF,TGTGCCAGCAGTTACCGACAGGGCCGGGAAAAACTGTTTTTT
.,TRBV19,TRBD1,TRBJ1-4,CASSSRWLNRGTNEKLFF,TGTGCCAGTAGTTCCCGTTGGTTGAACAGGGGAACTAATGAAAAACTGTTTTTT
.,TRBV7-2,TRBD1,TRBJ1-2,CASSLGGAGGSGYTF,TGTGCCAGCAGCTTAGGGGGGGCAGGGGGTTCGGGCTACACCTTC
.,TRBV12-3/TRBV12-4,.,TRBJ1-1,CASSLDGNTEAFF,TGTGCCAGCAGTTTGGACGGTAACACTGAAGCTTTCTTT
.,TRBV4-3,.,TRBJ2-3,CASSQELKGRGTDTQYF,TGCGCCAGCAGCCAAGAGCTGAAGGGAAGGGGGACAGATACGCAGTATTTT
once,TRBV7-9,.,TRBJ2-7,CASSAGSYEQYF,TGTGCCAGCAGCGCGGGGTCCTACGAGCAGTACTTC
.,TRBV6-5,.,TRBJ1-1,CASSYGRAEAFF,TGTGCCAGCAGTTATGGTCGGGCTGAAGCTTTCTTT
.,TRBV6-1,TRBD2,TRBJ2-7,CASIPGWGLGHEQYF,TGTGCCAGCATCCCCGGGTGGGGACTAGGCCACGAGCAGTACTTC
.,TRBV3-1/TRBV3-2,.,TRBJ1-4,CASSPRTTDEKLFF,TGTGCCAGCAGTCCTCGGACCACGGACGAAAAACTGTTTTTT
.,TRBV4-3,.,TRBJ1-4,CASSQVTGEKLFF,TGCGCCAGCAGCCAGGTGACAGGTGAAAAACTGTTTTTT
.,TRBV7-2,TRBD2,TRBJ2-2,CASGTRGGGGELFF,TGTGCCAGCGGGACTAGGGGTGGAGGCGGGGAGCTGTTTTTT
.,TRBV5-1,.,TRBJ1-1,CASSRPGHKNTEAFF,TGCGCCAGCAGCCGGCCGGGACACAAGAACACTGAAGCTTTCTTT
.,TRBV2,.,TRBJ1-3,CASGGLGQPPSGNTIYF,TGTGCCAGCGGGGGACTCGGACAGCCTCCCTCTGGAAACACCATATATTTT
once,TRBV23-1,.,TRBJ2-5,CASSPNRRGTQETQYF,TGCGCCAGCAGTCCAAACCGCAGGGGAACACAAGAGACCCAGTACTTC
.,TRBV9,.,TRBJ2-1,CASSGDGVEQFF,TGTGCCAGCAGTGGGGATGGGGTTGAGCAGTTCTTC
.,TRBV18,.,TRBJ2-5,CASSQPGGRETQYF,TGTGCCAGCTCCCAGCCGGGGGGCCGGGAGACCCAGTACTTC
.,TRBV10-3,.,TRBJ2-2,CAISGPLGGELFF,TGTGCCATCAGTGGACCCCTTGGCGGGGAGCTGTTTTTT
.,TRBV18,TRBD1,TRBJ2-7,CASSTTGANYEQYF,TGTGCCAGCTCAACGACAGGGGCTAACTACGAGCAGTACTTC
.,TRBV3-1/TRBV3-2,.,TRBJ1-1,CASTPGGTEAFF,TGTGCCAGCACCCCAGGAGGGACTGAAGCTTTCTTT